These 26 T cell receptor beta chains came from one sample sequenced in a study of vaccination and CD4 T cells after COVID-19. The assay that was used to sequence DNA from cultured CD4+ T cells was the Oncomine TCR Beta short-read assay. TCRdb independently ran MiXCR on the PCR reads; one entry per CDR3 protein. The sample records about 16,000 distinct CDR3 sequences, 56% being singletons. Treatment here: roughly 11-day PBMC culture with coronavirus spike peptide pools or control peptides (ViraFEST assay). Antigens of these TCRs are unknown. The sequencing sample was made of CD4+ T cells from blood, cultured in vitro. Source of these receptors: a human donor who had recovered from COVID-19.

This clonotype turned up a few times. CDR3 bases: TGCAGTGCTAGTGGGCTAGCGGGGGCTTTTGGCGGCACAGATACGCAGTATTTT. Protein sequence: CSASGLAGAFGGTDTQYF. The chain couples TRBV20-1 to TRBJ2-3; 10 bases are shared with TRBD2. V gave up 3 bases and J gave up 1 base; unmatched junction bases: 13. The CDR3 is 18 amino acids. Germline lookup yields CDR1 DFQATT and CDR2 SNEGSKA (reference sequence).

V is TRBV7-6 and J is TRBJ2-2, with 9 bases lining up with TRBD2. CDR1 and CDR2 from the germline V gene are SGHVS and FNYEAQ. Germline trimming cut 5 bases from V and 5 bases from J; bases unmatched to any gene: 12. The CDR3 is made up of 17 amino acids. In nucleotides, the CDR3 is TGTGCCAGCAGCCCATTCTCGACTAGCGGAGAGACCGGGGAGCTGTTTTTT. Protein: CASSPFSTSGETGELFF.

The chain is built from TRBV20-1 and TRBJ1-3, with D perhaps matching TRBD1 (6 bases). Germline loops: CDR1 DFQATT, CDR2 SNEGSKA (reference sequence). V dropped 4 bases and J dropped 4 bases, with 8 bases sitting between them. This CDR3 is 12 amino acids long. The CDR3 nucleotides read TGCAGTGCTACAGGGGTCGGAAACACCATATATTTT. Residues: CSATGVGNTIYF.

V gene TRBV11-3 combines with J gene TRBJ2-2; no reliable D call. The germline V and J ends were trimmed by 1 base and 4 bases, with 4 bases remaining between them. This CDR3 has 13 amino acids. Germline V gives CDR1 SGHNT, CDR2 YENEEA. The CDR3 region is CASSLGGTGELFF. The DNA for the CDR3 is TGTGCCAGCAGCTTAGGTGGCACCGGGGAGCTGTTTTTT.

The chain joins TRBV27 to TRBJ2-3; D perhaps matches TRBD2 (6 bases). V lost 3 bases, J lost 2 bases, and 9 bases lay in between. Germline V gene data show CDR1 as MNHEY and CDR2 as SMNVEV (reference sequence). This CDR3 region has 14 residues. The CDR3 DNA reads as TGTGCCAGCAGTTTCGCGGGACTCACAGATACGCAGTATTTT. Its translation is CASSFAGLTDTQYF.

The chain combines TRBV6-1 with TRBJ2-3; 11 positions agree with TRBD1. J lost 6 bases, V lost 6 bases, and 2 bases had no gene match. This CDR3 contains 13 residues. Germline V gene sequence: CDR1 MNHNS, CDR2 SASEGT. Here the CDR3 reads CASRGTGGDTQYF. The CDR3 nucleotides are TGTGCCAGCAGAGGGACAGGGGGGGATACGCAGTATTTT.

Only a few counts were recorded for this clonotype. The chain employs TRBV6-2 or TRBV6-3 and TRBJ1-2; tentatively, D is TRBD1 (5 bases). Germline lookup yields CDR1 MNHEY and CDR2 SVGEGT. The germline V and J ends were trimmed by 3 bases and 4 bases, with 30 bases remaining between them. The CDR3 length is 20 residues. CDR3: CASSYRARADVPGGAYGYTF. DNA of the CDR3: TGTGCCAGCAGTTATCGGGCCAGGGCTGACGTTCCAGGAGGGGCCTATGGCTACACCTTC.

This chain joins TRBV5-4 and TRBJ2-1; D uncertain. CDR1 is SGHNT and CDR2 is YYREEE in the germline V gene (reference sequence). Trimming pared 0 bases from V and 8 bases from J, leaving 15 bases between. This CDR3 contains 15 residues. As DNA, the CDR3 is TGTGCCAGCAGCTTGGGGGCAGCGCGATTGGATGAGCAGTTCTTC. Translating gives CASSLGAARLDEQFF.

The chain has TRBV12-3 or TRBV12-4 and TRBJ1-1; TRBD1 matches at 7 bases. V shed 6 bases, J shed 7 bases, and the junction held 11 bases outside the gene matches. CDR3 length: 14 residues. CDR3 loop: CASSPDRSTGEAFF. CDR3 in DNA: TGTGCCAGCAGCCCGGACAGGAGTACCGGTGAAGCTTTCTTT.

The chain combines TRBV24-1 with TRBJ2-2, with 14 bases lining up with TRBD2. The CDR3 runs to 16 residues. The V gene end was trimmed by 7 bases and the J gene end by 6 bases; junction bases not matched to a gene: 6. The germline CDR1 and CDR2 sequences are KGHDR and SFDVKD. The CDR3 DNA reads TGTGCCACCAGGACTAGCGGGAGGGGTCAGTCCGGGGAGCTGTTTTTT. This codes for CATRTSGRGQSGELFF.

This sequence joins TRBV20-1 and TRBJ2-1; TRBD2 matches 7 bases. CDR3 size: 21 residues. V trimming: 3 bases; J trimming: 8 bases; junction bases outside the gene matches: 31. CDR1 is DFQATT and CDR2 is SNEGSKA in the germline V gene (reference sequence). This CDR3 is CSASGPRAGRRGVGDRDEQFF. CDR3 DNA: TGCAGTGCTAGTGGCCCTCGAGCCGGGAGGAGGGGAGTAGGGGATAGGGATGAGCAGTTCTTC.

V gene TRBV7-3 combines with J gene TRBJ1-6; 10 bases map to TRBD1. The V and J ends lost 0 bases and 7 bases, in that order; junction bases with no gene match: 0. The CDR3 length is 15 residues. CDR1 and CDR2 from the germline V gene are SGHTA and FQGTGA. CDR3: CASSLTGQGNSPLHF. CDR3 DNA: TGTGCCAGCAGCTTAACGGGACAGGGGAATTCACCCCTCCACTTT.

This clonotype showed up just a few times. This chain links TRBV28 with TRBJ2-1; 13 bases agree with TRBD2. This CDR3 region has 15 residues. Per the germline V gene, CDR1 is MDHEN and CDR2 is SYDVKM. V lost 4 bases and J lost 7; bases outside the gene matches: 4. The CDR3 sequence: CASSSLAGGVNEQFF. Here the CDR3 DNA reads TGTGCCAGCAGTTCACTAGCGGGAGGGGTAAATGAGCAGTTCTTC. Complete variable domain (other parts from reference TRBV28 and TRBJ2-1): DVKVTQSSRYLVKRTGEKVFLECVQDMDHENMFWYRQDPGLGLRLIYFSYDVKMKEKGDIPEGYSVSREKKERFSLILESASTNQTSMYLCASSSLAGGVNEQFFGPGTRLTVL.

This chain connects TRBV11-3 to TRBJ2-5; 10 positions agree with TRBD2. CDR1 is SGHNT, CDR2 YENEEA, per germline. The CDR3 is 16 amino acids. The trim removed 0 bases at V and 4 bases at J, leaving 5 bases unmatched. This chain's CDR3 is CASSLDLIAGGETQYF. CDR3 in DNA: TGTGCCAGCAGCTTAGATCTAATAGCGGGGGGAGAGACCCAGTACTTC.

The chain links TRBV2 to TRBJ2-1; D unresolved. The germline V gene encodes CDR1 SNHLY and CDR2 FYNNEI. CDR3 size: 12 residues. Trimming stripped 6 bases from V and 6 bases from J, with 9 bases between. The CDR3 loop reads CASRRNVNEQFF. As DNA, the CDR3 is TGTGCCAGCAGGAGAAACGTCAATGAGCAGTTCTTC.

The rearrangement joins TRBV24-1 to TRBJ2-3, with 7 bases fitting TRBD1. The ends lost 3 bases at V and 3 bases at J; junction bases unmatched: 8. The CDR3 is 16 amino acids. Germline V gene lookup returns CDR1 KGHDR and CDR2 SFDVKD. Here the CDR3 DNA reads TGTGCCACCAGTGATAAGACAGGGAGTGGGACAGATACGCAGTATTTT. Translating gives CATSDKTGSGTDTQYF.

The chain is built from TRBV20-1 and TRBJ1-2; D is unresolved. Trimming cost V 4 bases and J 6 bases, with 6 bases left between them. This CDR3 is 10 amino acids long. The germline V gene encodes CDR1 DFQATT and CDR2 SNEGSKA (reference sequence). CDR3 residues: CSAKRNGYTF. DNA for the CDR3: TGCAGTGCTAAGAGGAATGGCTACACCTTC.

This clonotype was detected a few times. The chain combines TRBV19 with TRBJ1-5; D gene ambiguous. CDR3 length: 15 residues. CDR1 is LNHDA and CDR2 is SQIVND in the germline V gene (reference sequence). Trimming stripped 3 bases from V and 3 bases from J, with 12 bases between. The CDR3 here is CASSINKGNNQPQHF. CDR3 coding DNA: TGTGCCAGTAGTATCAACAAAGGGAACAATCAGCCCCAGCATTTT.

The chain uses TRBV6-5 and TRBJ1-6; D is undetermined. This CDR3 has 17 residues. Germline V gene sequence: CDR1 MNHEY, CDR2 SVGAGI. Trimming removed 0 bases at V and 3 bases at J, with 12 bases between. CDR3 in DNA: TGTGCCAGCAGTTACTCACCGAACTTCAGCTATAATTCACCCCTCCACTTT. As protein: CASSYSPNFSYNSPLHF.

This clonotype turned up a few times. CDR3 bases: TGCAGTGGAACAGGGGGCCTATATGGCTACACCTTC. The encoded protein is CSGTGGLYGYTF. The rearrangement uses TRBV20-1 and TRBJ1-2; 9 bases are a match to TRBD1. The CDR3 length is 12 residues. Germline assignment: CDR1 DFQATT and CDR2 SNEGSKA (reference sequence). The ends lost 7 bases at V and 5 bases at J; junction bases unmatched: 5.

Points on this clonotype: An end of the junction differs from the germline gene, which may be a read error. This chain joins TRBV6-1 and TRBJ1-3; the D is unclear. Germline lookup yields CDR1 MNHNS and CDR2 SASEGT. The CDR3 is 14 amino acids. The CDR3, as DNA: TGCGCCAGCAGTGAAGTCTTCTCTGGAAACACCATATATTTT. Its protein product is CASSEVFSGNTIYF.

The rearrangement links TRBV7-8 to TRBJ1-2; 8 nucleotides align to TRBD1. Germline V CDR1 and CDR2: SGHVS, FQNEAQ. This CDR3 has 14 residues. With 4 bases clipped from V and 3 bases from J, the junction kept 4 bases outside the gene matches. The CDR3 DNA sequence: TGTGCCAGCAGCTACCGGGACAGGTACTATGGCTACACCTTC. Translated: CASSYRDRYYGYTF.

The J gene is TRBJ1-2, the V gene TRBV5-1; D is perhaps TRBD1 (6 bases). This CDR3 comprises 13 residues. Per the germline V gene, CDR1 is SGHRS and CDR2 is YFSETQ. Trimming removed 4 bases from V and 6 bases from J, with 13 bases in between. CDR3 DNA: TGCGCCAGCAGCCTGGCCGGGGGCGATGGCTACACCTTC. It specifies CASSLAGGDGYTF.

The V call is TRBV24-1, the J call TRBJ2-3, with unresolved D. The CDR3 length is 15 residues. V was shortened by 2 bases and J by 2 bases, with 10 bases between the two germline ends. Germline V gene data show CDR1 as KGHDR and CDR2 as SFDVKD. This CDR3 is CATSDWNGSTDTQYF. CDR3 sequence (DNA): TGTGCCACCAGTGATTGGAACGGCTCCACAGATACGCAGTATTTT.

This chain connects TRBV12-3 or TRBV12-4 to TRBJ2-5, with D possibly TRBD2 on 7 matching bases. V lost 8 bases and J lost 1, with 14 bases in between. The CDR3 extends over 14 amino acids. In DNA, the CDR3 is TGTGCCAGCGCGGTAAGGGGGGGCCAAGAGACCCAGTACTTC. This sequence encodes CASAVRGGQETQYF.

A single count supports this clonotype. The chain joins TRBV7-9 to TRBJ2-6, with a weak D call TRBD2 (6 bases). CDR1 is SEHNR, CDR2 FQNEAQ, per germline (reference sequence). The CDR3 extends over 16 amino acids. The V and J ends lost 3 bases and 0 bases respectively, with 9 bases between them. The CDR3 spells CASSFHGGSGANVLTF. The CDR3 DNA follows: TGTGCCAGCAGCTTTCACGGGGGCTCTGGGGCCAACGTCCTGACTTTC.